This T cell receptor (beta chain) was documented in a study of T cells in Graves' hyperthyroidism and ophthalmopathy. The CDR3 runs to 15 residues. Germline CDR1 MDHEN, CDR2 SYDVKM. With V trimmed by 2 bases and J by 7 bases, 10 bases remained unmatched. TCR beta CDR3 regions were amplified from RNA transcripts. Researchers ran a first-round RT-PCR on the TCR CDR3 using the HTBI primer set. TCRdb ran MiXCR on the multiplex PCR reads and lists one entry per CDR3 protein. Of 550,000 to 600,000 distinct CDR3 sequences in the sample, 13% to 15% are singletons; the top ten hold 6.5% to 9%. Ten or more counts support this clonotype.

The specimen sequenced was blood. The chain joins TRBV28 to TRBJ1-2, with 7 bases that match TRBD1. This receptor was obtained from a woman under 30 with Graves' ophthalmopathy. In DNA form, the CDR3 reads TGTGCCAGCAGTTTACCCATCCTGACAGGGAGTGGCTACACCTTC. Its translation: CASSLPILTGSGYTF.